The next 26 T cell receptor beta chains were all read from a single sample in a study of identical twins. TCRdb used MiXCR to reprocess the 5' RACE reads, holding one entry per CDR3 protein. The sample has 700,000 or so distinct CDR3 sequences; over 8.5% are singletons. The same data also went into a second study, on yellow fever vaccine responses in identical twins.

Sequencing was carried out using PBMCs. The receptors originated from a woman under 30 in good health.

This clonotype was observed a handful of times. The genes are TRBV11-3 and TRBJ2-2, with no clear D. Between the trimmed V and J ends, which lost 5 bases and 1 base, there was a span of 8 bases. CDR3 size: 14 residues. CDR1 is SGHNT, CDR2 YENEEA, per germline. CDR3 loop: CASSIGENTGELFF. The CDR3 coding sequence is TGTGCCAGCAGCATTGGAGAGAACACCGGGGAGCTGTTTTTT.

The chain links TRBV4-2 to TRBJ2-1; 10 bases map to TRBD2. Germline values: CDR1 LGHNA, CDR2 YNFKEQ. Trimming removed 2 bases from V and 10 bases from J; junction bases left unmatched: 11. The CDR3 totals 16 residues. The CDR3 loop reads CASSQRSGRALGEQFF. CDR3 DNA: TGTGCCAGCAGCCAAAGAAGCGGGAGGGCCCTCGGGGAGCAGTTCTTC.

The V call is TRBV7-2, the J call TRBJ2-7, with D perhaps being TRBD1 or TRBD2 (5 bases each). CDR1 and CDR2 (germline): SGHTA, FQGNSA. Trimming removed 3 bases at V and 3 bases at J, with 18 bases between. This CDR3 contains 16 residues. CDR3 coding DNA: TGTGCCAGCAGCTTGAAGATCCGGGACGGAGACTACGAGCAGTACTTC. Amino acids: CASSLKIRDGDYEQYF.

This clonotype has at least ten counts. The chain is built from TRBV12-3 or TRBV12-4 and TRBJ2-3; the D is unclear. Trimming pared 3 bases from V and 8 bases from J, leaving 12 bases between. CDR3 length: 13 amino acids. CDR3 nucleotide sequence: TGTGCCAGCAGTTTTTCGGGTGGCGGTACGCAGTATTTT. This sequence encodes CASSFSGGGTQYF.

This clonotype has a count of ten or more. The chain carries TRBV7-2 and TRBJ2-1; possibly TRBD1 or TRBD2 for D (5 bases each). Germline values: CDR1 SGHTA, CDR2 FQGNSA. The CDR3 totals 15 residues. V was shortened by 1 base and J by 8 bases, with 15 bases between the two germline ends. The CDR3 DNA is TGTGCCAGCAGCTTAGGTCAGCCGGGACGGGATGAGCAGTTCTTC. Its translation: CASSLGQPGRDEQFF.

The count of this clonotype is one. The chain carries TRBV6-4 and TRBJ2-3; D possibly matches TRBD1 or TRBD2 (5 bases each). The CDR3 contains 19 residues. Germline lookup yields CDR1 MRHNA and CDR2 SNTAGT. Trimming pared 11 bases from V and 2 bases from J, leaving 32 bases between. The DNA for the CDR3 is TGTGCCTTCAGGACGGCATTGGAGAGGGCGGACACAAACACAGATACGCAGTATTTT. Translating gives CAFRTALERADTNTDTQYF.

This clonotype was seen a few times. V usage is TRBV9 and J usage is TRBJ2-5; possible D gene TRBD1, 6 bases. CDR1 and CDR2 from the germline V gene are SGDLS and YYNGEE. V gave up 2 bases and J gave up 5 bases, with 13 bases separating them. The CDR3 has 14 amino acids. In DNA, the CDR3 is TGTGCCAGCAGCGTGCCAGGGGCTAGGGAGACCCAGTACTTC. This translates into CASSVPGARETQYF.

This clonotype was counted only a few times. V and J are TRBV19 and TRBJ2-3, with TRBD2 matching 9 bases. The CDR3 contains 16 residues. V was pared by 3 bases and J by 6 bases, with 10 bases of the junction left unmatched. Germline CDR1 and CDR2: LNHDA and SQIVND (reference sequence). The chain's CDR3 is CASSMGSGGLEDTQYF. The DNA of the CDR3 is TGTGCCAGTAGTATGGGGAGCGGGGGGTTAGAGGATACGCAGTATTTT. Full variable domain (missing parts from reference TRBV19 and TRBJ2-3): DGGITQSPKYLFRKEGQNVTLSCEQNLNHDAMYWYRQDPGQGLRLIYYSQIVNDFQKGDIAEGYSVSREKKESFPLTVTSAQKNPTAFYLCASSMGSGGLEDTQYFGPGTRLTVL.

The table lists this clonotype with a few counts. This chain links TRBV5-1 with TRBJ2-7; 9 bases match TRBD2. Per germline, CDR1 SGHRS and CDR2 YFSETQ. V was pared by 6 bases and J by 7 bases, with 14 bases of the junction left unmatched. This CDR3 is built from 15 residues. The CDR3 reads CASKIAGDTLGEQYF. The CDR3 bases are TGCGCCAGCAAGATAGCGGGGGACACCTTGGGGGAGCAGTACTTC.

In its sample, this clonotype was seen many times. The chain combines TRBV6-5 with TRBJ2-2; tentatively, D is TRBD1 (5 bases). Between the trimmed V and J ends, which lost 2 bases and 7 bases, there was a span of 17 bases. This CDR3 has 16 residues. Germline V gives CDR1 MNHEY, CDR2 SVGAGI. The CDR3, as DNA: TGTGCCAGCAGTTACACGTACGCCACAGGCGGCGGGGAGCTGTTTTTT. It is translated as CASSYTYATGGGELFF.

The genes are TRBV15 and TRBJ1-4; the D is unclear. The germline V gene has CDR1 LNHNV and CDR2 YYDKDF (reference sequence). There are 14 residues in the CDR3. The V end was cut by 5 bases, the J end by 0 bases, with 7 bases between. The CDR3, as DNA: TGTGCCACCAGCCAGGCCTCAACTAATGAAAAACTGTTTTTT. Its translation: CATSQASTNEKLFF.

The chain links TRBV25-1 to TRBJ2-4; D might be TRBD1 or TRBD2, each matching 5 bases. Germline CDR1 and CDR2: MGHDK and SYGVNS. CDR3 size: 15 residues. V lost 7 bases to trimming and J lost 0 bases, with 13 bases between them. The CDR3 sequence is CASNRDGIAKNIQYF. CDR3 DNA: TGTGCCAGCAACCGGGACGGAATAGCCAAAAACATTCAGTACTTC.

There are a few counts of this clonotype. The chain uses TRBV6-1 and TRBJ2-4; D remains ambiguous. The CDR3 runs 17 residues. Per the germline V gene, CDR1 is MNHNS and CDR2 is SASEGT. Trimming removed 9 bases at V and 0 bases at J, with 21 bases between. CDR3 in amino acids: CASPDDPLPLAKNIQYF. CDR3 nucleotides: TGTGCCAGTCCGGACGATCCCTTACCGTTAGCCAAAAACATTCAGTACTTC.

Only a few counts were recorded for this clonotype. The V and J genes are TRBV25-1 and TRBJ2-7; TRBD1 is a possible D gene (5 bases). This CDR3 region has 13 residues. Per germline, CDR1 MGHDK and CDR2 SYGVNS. Trimming removed 1 base from V and 9 bases from J, with 13 bases in between. The CDR3 loop reads CASSEFGARGQYF. The CDR3 region has the DNA TGTGCCAGCAGTGAATTCGGCGCAAGGGGGCAGTACTTC.

There are a few counts of this clonotype. V gene TRBV28 combines with J gene TRBJ2-1; 13 nucleotides match TRBD2. Germline V CDR1 and CDR2: MDHEN, SYDVKM. The CDR3 totals 18 residues. The J segment lost 0 bases and the V segment lost 4 bases, leaving 6 bases of the junction unmatched. CDR3 coding DNA: TGTGCCAGCAGTTCTCACGGGACTAGCGGGGACTCCTACAATGAGCAGTTCTTC. It yields the protein CASSSHGTSGDSYNEQFF.

This chain joins TRBV9 and TRBJ2-7; 9 bases agree with TRBD1. V trimming: 2 bases; J trimming: 1 base; junction bases outside the gene matches: 10. Germline loops: CDR1 SGDLS, CDR2 YYNGEE. This CDR3 region has 17 residues. CDR3 nucleotides: TGTGCCAGCAGCGTCAGAACCGGGACAGGGCTATCCTACGAGCAGTACTTC. It translates to CASSVRTGTGLSYEQYF. The variable domain in full, with the rest retrieved from reference TRBV9 and TRBJ2-7, is DSGVTQTPKHLITATGQRVTLRCSPRSGDLSVYWYQQSLDQGLQFLIQYYNGEERAKGNILERFSAQQFPDLHSELNLSSLELGDSALYFCASSVRTGTGLSYEQYFGPGTRLTVT.

V is TRBV29-1 and J is TRBJ2-7; perhaps TRBD2 as D (5 bases). Trimming took 4 bases from V and 6 from J, leaving 16 bases between them. Germline CDR1 is SQVTM and CDR2 is ANQGSEA. The CDR3 runs to 13 residues. In DNA, the CDR3 is TGCAGCGTTGTTCCCGGGGTTGGGATCGAGCAGTACTTC. It codes for CSVVPGVGIEQYF.

This clonotype was seen more than once but under ten times. J is TRBJ2-5 and V is TRBV6-1; D might be TRBD2 (5 bases). Per the germline V gene, CDR1 is MNHNS and CDR2 is SASEGT. The CDR3 is 15 residues long. The V end was cut by 4 bases, the J end by 3 bases, with 15 bases between. CDR3 sequence reads: CASSAWETGKETQYF. The CDR3 DNA sequence: TGTGCCAGCAGTGCATGGGAGACCGGGAAAGAGACCCAGTACTTC.

This clonotype has more than one count but fewer than ten. The CDR3 DNA sequence: TGTGCCAGCAGCCCCACCGGGACAGAAACTAACTATGGCTACACCTTC. Encoded protein: CASSPTGTETNYGYTF. The genes are TRBV7-3 and TRBJ1-2, with 7 bases identical to TRBD1. This CDR3 is built from 16 residues. Germline CDR1 reads SGHTA; CDR2 reads FQGTGA. Losses at the gene ends were 5 bases for V and 0 bases for J; bases not matched to a gene: 9. Looking up the rest from reference TRBV7-3 and TRBJ1-2 gives the full variable domain: GAGVSQTPSNKVTEKGKYVELRCDPISGHTALYWYRQSLGQGPEFLIYFQGTGAADDSGLPNDRFFAVRPEGSVSTLKIQRTERGDSAVYLCASSPTGTETNYGYTFGSGTRLTVV.

A few counts support this clonotype. This chain uses TRBV28 with TRBJ2-3, with 7 bases fitting TRBD1. The CDR3 has 14 amino acids. Germline V CDR1 and CDR2: MDHEN, SYDVKM. V shed 2 bases and J 7 bases; nucleotides not matched to a gene: 6. The CDR3 sequence is CASSLGTVVHTQYF. The CDR3 region has the DNA TGTGCCAGCAGTTTAGGGACAGTGGTCCATACGCAGTATTTT.

The genes are TRBV20-1 and TRBJ2-7; 7 bases match TRBD1. V dropped 2 bases and J dropped 3; count of bases not matched to a gene: 7. CDR1 and CDR2 from the germline V gene are DFQATT and SNEGSKA (reference sequence). The CDR3 is made up of 14 amino acids. The CDR3 DNA reads TGCAGTGCTAGATTGCAGGGGGTTGTCTACGAGCAGTACTTC. As protein: CSARLQGVVYEQYF.

There are many counts of this clonotype. The J gene is TRBJ2-3, the V gene TRBV7-9; D uncertain. Germline-derived CDR1 and CDR2 are SEHNR and FQNEAQ (reference sequence). Between the trimmed V and J ends, which lost 3 bases and 6 bases, there was a span of 10 bases. The CDR3 length is 13 residues. DNA for the CDR3: TGTGCCAGCAGCTTGAACCGAGCGGATACGCAGTATTTT. Translation: CASSLNRADTQYF.

This clonotype has only a few counts. Here the CDR3 DNA reads TGTGCCAGCAGCCGGACCGATAGCCCTCTCGAGCAGTACTTC. This gives the protein CASSRTDSPLEQYF. The chain joins TRBV27 to TRBJ2-7, with unresolved D. The CDR3 contains 14 residues. Germline CDR1 is MNHEY and CDR2 is SMNVEV (reference sequence). V gave up 6 bases and J gave up 6 bases, with 18 bases separating them.

The CDR3 bases are TGTGCCACAGCGGGGGGCACAGATACGCAGTATTTT. As protein: CATAGGTDTQYF. The chain has TRBV12-3 or TRBV12-4 and TRBJ2-3, with 8 positions matching TRBD2. Losses at the gene ends were 10 bases for V and 1 base for J; bases not matched to a gene: 1. The CDR3 spans 12 residues.

This clonotype turned up a few times. DNA of the CDR3: TGTGCCAGCAGTTACTCGGTTTGGACAGGGGGCAACACCGGGGAGCTGTTTTTT. It specifies CASSYSVWTGGNTGELFF. The V and J genes are TRBV6-5 and TRBJ2-2; TRBD1 aligns across 11 bases. The length of the CDR3 is 18 residues. V lost 0 bases, J lost 2 bases, and 5 bases stayed unmatched. Germline loops: CDR1 MNHEY, CDR2 SVGAGI.

This clonotype showed up many times. The DNA for the CDR3 is TGTGCCAGCAGCTCCTTCCATGGGATCTCCTACAATGAGCAGTTCTTC. It is translated as CASSSFHGISYNEQFF. The chain joins TRBV7-8 to TRBJ2-1; D remains unclear. CDR1 and CDR2 from the germline V gene are SGHVS and FQNEAQ. V was cut by 4 bases and J by 0 bases, with 13 bases left in between. This CDR3 spans 16 amino acids.